This is a list of T cell receptor beta chains from one sample in a study of memory CD4+ T cells and cytomegalovirus serostatus. Produced via immunoSEQ multiplex PCR; TCRdb's table is partial and in-frame only. The table records tens of thousands of clones, approximately 72% of them present only once. Sequencing was performed on memory CD4+ T cells from blood. The receptors were sampled from an adult in good health and CMV-seronegative. Some clones in this sample may be carry-over from other donors' samples. Each CDR3 is given with its conserved first and last residue. A D gene is named only where the DNA matches it firmly.

j_gene: TRBJ2-2
d_gene: TRBD1
v_gene: TRBV5-1
CDR3aa: CASSLSRGGNGELFF

j_gene: TRBJ2-5
d_gene: -
v_gene: TRBV6-1
CDR3aa: CASSEKASILVETQYF

j_gene: TRBJ2-1
d_gene: TRBD1
v_gene: TRBV5-1
CDR3aa: CASSLYQGARNEQFF

j_gene: TRBJ2-5
d_gene: TRBD1
v_gene: TRBV6-5
CDR3aa: CASMGQGPPYF

j_gene: TRBJ1-4
d_gene: -
v_gene: TRBV2
CDR3aa: CASSENGQGTEKLFF

j_gene: TRBJ2-3
d_gene: -
v_gene: TRBV29-1
CDR3aa: CSVVSTGSDTQYF

j_gene: TRBJ2-2
d_gene: -
v_gene: TRBV4-1
CDR3aa: CASSQEATTVGTGELFF

j_gene: TRBJ2-5
d_gene: -
v_gene: TRBV6-1
CDR3aa: CASRAAGNDPGTQYF

j_gene: TRBJ1-2
d_gene: TRBD1
v_gene: TRBV10-3
CDR3aa: CAISVDREKGYTF

j_gene: TRBJ1-2
d_gene: TRBD1
v_gene: TRBV2
CDR3aa: CASSEEGARYGYTF

j_gene: TRBJ2-7
d_gene: -
v_gene: TRBV7-9
CDR3aa: CASSSSSRAGRYEQYF

j_gene: TRBJ2-1
d_gene: TRBD2
v_gene: TRBV6-5
CDR3aa: CASSYPSGGVTNEQFF

j_gene: TRBJ1-6
d_gene: -
v_gene: TRBV29-1
CDR3aa: CSVERPPQGPPLHF

j_gene: TRBJ2-6
d_gene: TRBD2
v_gene: TRBV10-3
CDR3aa: CAISQLAGGNSGANVLTF

j_gene: TRBJ1-5
d_gene: -
v_gene: TRBV2
CDR3aa: CASSDRQTQPQHF

j_gene: TRBJ2-2
d_gene: -
v_gene: TRBV7-9
CDR3aa: CASSQSGPQNTGELFF